This T cell receptor (beta chain) stems from a study of blood T cell repertoires in COVID-19. The wider study: Italy, Spain and the United States were the sources of the convalescent and acute COVID-19 samples.

Germline V gene lookup returns CDR1 LGHNA and CDR2 YNFKEQ. V lost 0 bases to trimming and J lost 5 bases, with 7 bases between them. This CDR3 comprises 13 residues. Authors' analysis steps: Reference gene primer amplification in the assay estimated nucleated cell counts. Using immunoSEQ multiplex PCR, the repertoire was profiled, and TCRdb retains in-frame clones only, with some absent. D and trimming come from the DNA, and the V and J calls and clone size come from that table. The table records about 190,000 clones, 84% of them present only once. Material for sequencing was peripheral blood. The source of this sequence is a woman aged 70 to 79 with active or convalescent COVID-19. The chain couples TRBV4-2 to TRBJ1-1; possible D gene TRBD1, 6 bases. This chain's CDR3 is CASSQDQGTEAFF. In nucleotides, the CDR3 is TGTGCCAGCAGCCAAGATCAGGGGACTGAAGCTTTCTTT.